Described below is a single TCR beta chain sequence and its context. This clonotype was detected only a few times. Its antigen is not yet known. Per-nucleotide qualities are absent, and no much larger clonotype sits a single base away. The V end loses 1 base and the J end loses 3 bases, and a stretch of 13 bases separates them. From its cysteine to its phenylalanine, the CDR3 spans 15 amino acids. The only DNA kept is the CDR3, 45 bases in frame from the first base. From the germline V gene, CDR1 is LGHNA and CDR2 is YNFKEQ. This sample is drawn from a study of T-cell reconstitution after alpha-beta-depleted transplantation in children (dated by TCRdb to the mid-2010s). A note on the overall study: Using TCR repertoire profiling, the study followed T-cell immune reconstitution in a quantitative way in children after TCRalphabeta/CD19-depleted allogeneic hematopoietic cell transplantation.

The library was built by means of PCR. The sequencer listed for this sample is Illumina HiSeq 2500. TCR libraries were prepared with molecular barcoding, using unique molecular identifiers to normalize TCRbeta repertoire quantification. The raw public reads went through TCRdb reprocessing: fastp at Q25, MiXCR clone calling, in-frame beta chains kept. One record per CDR3 amino acid sequence lists the most common genes and DNA. This sample holds some 530,000 distinct CDR3 sequences; about an eighth were observed only once. More than 5.5% of the sample is held by the ten biggest clonotypes. The rearrangement combines TRBV4-2 with TRBJ2-7; too little of a D gene remains to name it. The sequence was collected from a human donor who donated a stem cell graft to a child with combined immunodeficiency. The material was PBMCs from the stem cell graft donor, obtained from the stem cell graft. The sequence in DNA is TGTGCCAGCAGCCAAGGCGAAGGGTTCGGCTACGAGCAGTACTTC. It encodes CASSQGEGFGYEQYF.